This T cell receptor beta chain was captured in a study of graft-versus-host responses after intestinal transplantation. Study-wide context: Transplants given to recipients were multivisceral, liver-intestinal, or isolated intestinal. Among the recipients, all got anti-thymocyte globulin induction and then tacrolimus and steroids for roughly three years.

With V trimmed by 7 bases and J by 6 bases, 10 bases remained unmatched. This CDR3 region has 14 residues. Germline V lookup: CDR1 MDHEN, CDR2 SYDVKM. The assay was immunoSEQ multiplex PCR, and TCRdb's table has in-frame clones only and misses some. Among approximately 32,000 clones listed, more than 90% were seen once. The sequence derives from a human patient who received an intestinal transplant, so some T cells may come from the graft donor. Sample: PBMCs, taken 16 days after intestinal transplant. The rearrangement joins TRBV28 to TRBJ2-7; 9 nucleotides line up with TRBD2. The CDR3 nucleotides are TGTGCCAGCATGGCACGCGGGAGGGCCGGCGAGCAGTACTTC. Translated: CASMARGRAGEQYF.